This T cell receptor beta chain came from a study of vaccination and CD4 T cells after COVID-19 (dated by TCRdb to 2022 to 2024). Regarding the study in general: SARS-CoV-2 positivity had been established in the convalescent patients by nasal swab PCR, and mild disease was recorded in several of these patients and severe disease in one. Post-vaccine blood samples were taken a median of around 70 days after the second vaccine dose, with a range of about 13 to 250 days. The spike-specific CD4+ TCR repertoire was compared before and after mRNA vaccination in fewer than eleven COVID-19 convalescent patients and a handful of infection-naive healthy vaccine recipients. Post-COVID blood samples from convalescent patients were collected a median of around 110 days after diagnosis, with a range of 35 to 161 days. Six males and four females were included in the convalescent cohort, with two Hispanic individuals, seven Caucasians, two Asians and one multiracial person represented. Each participant got two doses of either the Pfizer-BioNTech BNT162b2 vaccine (n=8) or the Moderna mRNA-1273 vaccine (n=2). The cultures were stimulated with overlapping spike peptide pools from SARS-CoV-2 and from the common cold coronaviruses HCoV-NL63, HCoV-OC43 and HCoV-229E. Control cultures used a CEFX viral epitope pool as positive control, an HIV-1 Nef peptide pool as negative control, or no peptide.

From its cysteine to its phenylalanine, the CDR3 spans 18 amino acids. Only the CDR3 DNA stays, 54 bases, in frame from base 1. A word on this clonotype: Its recognized antigen is unknown. Per-base qualities were not stored, and no clone one base away is much larger.

In the paper's terms, the treatment or condition label means: approximately 11-day PBMC culture with coronavirus spike peptide pools or control peptides (ViraFEST assay). The ViraFEST assay was used in the study, in which antigen-specific T cells were expanded with peptide pools and expanded clonotypes were subsequently identified by TCR sequencing. The convalescent patients' positive SARS-CoV-2 PCR tests were from March to December 2020, which was before the Alpha, Beta and Delta variants emerged in the United States. Each well held roughly 2 million PBMCs cultured in IMDM containing approximately 5.3% human AB serum and approximately 9.4 IU/ml IL-2, with 10 ug/ml peptide pools added. On days 3 and 7, half of the culture medium was replaced with fresh IL-2-containing medium. After 10 days of culture, CD4+ T cells were isolated by negative selection using the EasySep CD4+ T cell isolation kit. Ficoll-Paque Plus gradient centrifugation was used to isolate PBMCs from whole blood, and the isolated PBMCs were then either used fresh or cryopreserved at -140C. Culture conditions were generally each tested in triplicate wells.

Receptor amplification or capture employed PCR. At the Johns Hopkins FTIC core, DNA from the cultured CD4+ T cells underwent TCR sequencing with the Oncomine TCR Beta short-read assay. The QIAamp micro DNA kit was used to extract genomic DNA from the cultured CD4+ T cells. The Oncomine TCR Beta libraries from cultured CD4+ T cells were pooled using unique dual indexes and then sequenced on an Illumina iSeq 100. Concerning the study's data processing: Non-productive sequences were filtered out, and CDR3s that did not start with C, did not end with F or W, or were shorter than 7 amino acids were discarded. Antigen-specific clonotypes were identified with the MANAFEST web application by comparing peptide-stimulated wells with reference and other culture wells. To be called positive, a clone needed an FDR below 0.05, an odds ratio above 5, and a productive frequency above 0.1% in at least two of three replicate wells. Clonotypes that were significantly expanded in both SARS-CoV-2 spike wells and at least one common cold coronavirus spike condition were defined as cross-reactive. Similarity between CDR3 sequences was evaluated in R version 3.6.1 using Levenshtein distances (stringdist) and unrooted phylogenetic trees (ape). TCRdb trimmed public reads at Q25 via fastp, called clones via MiXCR and kept in-frame beta chains. One record per CDR3 amino acid sequence lists the most common genes and DNA. TCRdb, not the original authors, processed these V and J calls. In this sample the table shows around 10,000 distinct CDR3 sequences, roughly 69% of which occur a single time. The top ten clonotypes cover about 9.3% of the sample.

The study at large found these results: The study included relatively few convalescent patients and did not analyze early timepoints after natural infection. Of the vaccine-specific clones found in convalescent patients, nearly all (304 of 307) were mono-reactive for SARS-CoV-2 spike instead of being cross-reactive with common cold coronaviruses. In convalescent patients, a median about 86% of post-vaccine SARS-CoV-2-reactive clones were detected only after vaccination, suggesting vaccine-specific priming. Although the median number of SARS-CoV-2-reactive clonotypes went up from 20 to 25 after infection to some 37 after vaccination, the increase was not significant.

Sequenced material: CD4+ T cells from blood, cultured in vitro. The chain employs TRBV12-2 and TRBJ2-4; TRBD2 reflects the table's D call only, with no check against the DNA. TRBV12-2 is a recognized pseudogene. This receptor was identified in a human donor who had recovered from COVID-19. The nucleotide sequence is TGTGCAAGTCGCTTATCGTCGGGGCGGGAGGTGGACAAAAACATTCAGTACTTC. Its amino acids are CASRLSSGREVDKNIQYF.